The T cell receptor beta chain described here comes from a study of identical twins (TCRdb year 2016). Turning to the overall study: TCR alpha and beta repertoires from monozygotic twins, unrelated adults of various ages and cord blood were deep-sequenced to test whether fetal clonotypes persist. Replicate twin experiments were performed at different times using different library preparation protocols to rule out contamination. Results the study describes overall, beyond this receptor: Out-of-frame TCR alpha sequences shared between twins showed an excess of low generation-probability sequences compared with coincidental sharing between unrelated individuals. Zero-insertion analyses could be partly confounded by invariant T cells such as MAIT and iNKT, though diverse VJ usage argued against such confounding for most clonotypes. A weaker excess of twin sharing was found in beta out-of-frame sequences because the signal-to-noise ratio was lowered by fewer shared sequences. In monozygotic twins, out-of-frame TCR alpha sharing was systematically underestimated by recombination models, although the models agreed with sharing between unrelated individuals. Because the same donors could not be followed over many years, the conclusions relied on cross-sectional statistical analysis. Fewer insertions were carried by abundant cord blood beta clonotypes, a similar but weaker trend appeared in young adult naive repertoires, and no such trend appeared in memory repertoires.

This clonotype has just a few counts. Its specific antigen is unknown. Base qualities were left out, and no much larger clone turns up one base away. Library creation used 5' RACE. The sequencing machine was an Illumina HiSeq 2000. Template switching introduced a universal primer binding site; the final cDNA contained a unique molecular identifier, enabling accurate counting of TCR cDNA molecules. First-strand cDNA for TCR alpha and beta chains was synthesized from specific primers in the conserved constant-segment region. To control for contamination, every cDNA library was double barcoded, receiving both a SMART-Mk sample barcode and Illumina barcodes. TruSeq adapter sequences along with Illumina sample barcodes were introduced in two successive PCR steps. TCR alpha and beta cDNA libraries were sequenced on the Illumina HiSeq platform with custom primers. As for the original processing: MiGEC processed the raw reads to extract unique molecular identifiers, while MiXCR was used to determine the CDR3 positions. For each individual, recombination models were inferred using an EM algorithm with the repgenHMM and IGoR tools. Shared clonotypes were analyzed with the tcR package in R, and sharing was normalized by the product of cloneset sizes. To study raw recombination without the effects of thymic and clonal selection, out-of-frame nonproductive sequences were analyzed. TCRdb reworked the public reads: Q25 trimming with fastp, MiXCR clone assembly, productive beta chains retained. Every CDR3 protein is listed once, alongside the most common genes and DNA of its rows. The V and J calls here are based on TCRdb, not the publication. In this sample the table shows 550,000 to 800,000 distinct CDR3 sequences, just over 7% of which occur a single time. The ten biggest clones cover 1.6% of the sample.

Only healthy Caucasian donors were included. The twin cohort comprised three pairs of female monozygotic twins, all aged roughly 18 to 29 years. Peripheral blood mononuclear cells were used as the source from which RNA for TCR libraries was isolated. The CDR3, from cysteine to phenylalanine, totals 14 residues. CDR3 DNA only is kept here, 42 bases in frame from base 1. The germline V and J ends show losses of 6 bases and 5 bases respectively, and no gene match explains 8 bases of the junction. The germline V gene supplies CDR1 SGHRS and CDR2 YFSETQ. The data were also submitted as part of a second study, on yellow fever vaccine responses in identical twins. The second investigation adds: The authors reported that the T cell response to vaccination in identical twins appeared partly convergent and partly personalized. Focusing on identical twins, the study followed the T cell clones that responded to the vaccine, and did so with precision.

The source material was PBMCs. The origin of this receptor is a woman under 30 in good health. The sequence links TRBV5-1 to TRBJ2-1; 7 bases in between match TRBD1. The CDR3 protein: CASTPGQLNNEQFF. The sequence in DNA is TGCGCCAGCACTCCGGGACAGCTAAACAATGAGCAGTTCTTC.